This T cell receptor (beta chain) emerged from a study of blood T cell repertoires in COVID-19. Per the original methods: Quantification of nucleated cells was approximated via reference gene primer amplification. TCRdb keeps only in-frame clones here, not all; method: immunoSEQ multiplex PCR. The V and J calls and clone size are taken from that table; D and trimming were inferred from the DNA. The table includes about 80,000 clones, roughly four fifths detected once. The CDR3 length is 14 residues. Trimming removed 5 bases at V and 6 bases at J, with 17 bases between. Per the germline V gene, CDR1 is MNHEY and CDR2 is SVGAGI.

The rearrangement links TRBV6-5 to TRBJ2-7, with D hard to call. This receptor was taken from a woman in her 70s with acute or convalescent COVID-19. The sample taken for sequencing was peripheral blood. DNA of the CDR3: TGTGCCAGCAGTACCGGGTCTACCCAACTCGAGCAGTACTTC. It translates to CASSTGSTQLEQYF.